These 9 T cell receptor beta chains share one sample of origin, sequenced in a study of shared clonotypes between healthy human individuals. Assay used: immunoSEQ multiplex PCR; TCRdb lists only in-frame clones, some missing. This table holds some 2.3 million clones, more than 85% found once. Sequencing was carried out using naive CD4+ T cells from PBMCs. Subset indicated: CD45RA+ positively selected. These receptors were taken from a man in his late teens or twenties in good health. Some clones in this sample may be carry-over from other donors' samples.

DNA of the CDR3: TGTGCCAGCGGCGGTTGTGGACTAGCGGGAAGGAGCTCCTACAATGAGCAGTTCTTC. It translates to CASGGCGLAGRSSYNEQFF. The V call is TRBV28, the J call TRBJ2-1; 12 nucleotides agree with TRBD2. The V gene end was trimmed by 8 bases and the J gene end by 0 bases; junction bases not matched to a gene: 14. CDR1 MDHEN and CDR2 SYDVKM come from the germline V gene. The CDR3 totals 19 residues.

V and J are TRBV14 and TRBJ2-7, with 8 bases aligning to TRBD2. Germline trimming cut 3 bases from V and 5 bases from J; bases unmatched to any gene: 12. The CDR3 contains 16 residues. CDR1 and CDR2 from the germline V gene are SGHDN and FVKESK. In nucleotides, the CDR3 is TGTGCCAGCAGCCACCTCCACGGACTAGCTGCTGACGAGCAGTACTTC. This sequence encodes CASSHLHGLAADEQYF.

This sequence joins TRBV7-2 and TRBJ2-7, with D perhaps TRBD1 (5 bases). Deletions cut 1 base from V and 5 bases from J, with 15 bases between. This CDR3 has 15 amino acids. CDR1 and CDR2 (germline): SGHTA, FQGNSA. The CDR3 sequence: CASSLVPGPSHEQYF. DNA of the CDR3: TGTGCCAGCAGCTTAGTCCCAGGGCCAAGCCACGAGCAGTACTTC.

The gene calls are TRBV6-5 and TRBJ2-7; 8 nucleotides agree with TRBD2. The CDR3 loop spans 14 amino acids. The J segment lost 5 bases and the V segment lost 2 bases, leaving 5 bases of the junction unmatched. The V gene's germline CDR1 is MNHEY and CDR2 SVGAGI. The CDR3 nucleotides read TGTGCCAGCAGTTACGGGCTAGCGGGCCACGAGCAGTACTTC. Translated, it gives CASSYGLAGHEQYF.

This chain links TRBV7-3 with TRBJ2-1, with 9 bases aligning to TRBD2. The CDR3 spans 14 residues. Trimming at V came to 5 bases and at J to 5 bases, leaving 4 bases not matched to a gene. Germline V lookup: CDR1 SGHTA, CDR2 FQGTGA. The CDR3 protein is CASSPGTSNNEQFF. The CDR3 bases are TGTGCCAGCAGCCCCGGGACTAGCAACAATGAGCAGTTCTTC.

V and J are TRBV28 and TRBJ2-2, with 7 nucleotides matching TRBD1. CDR3 length: 14 residues. V dropped 6 bases and J dropped 6; count of bases not matched to a gene: 7. Germline CDR1 MDHEN, CDR2 SYDVKM. CDR3 residues: CASSLAQGAGELFF. CDR3 sequence (DNA): TGTGCCAGCAGCCTCGCCCAGGGGGCCGGGGAGCTGTTTTTT.

The chain links TRBV5-1 to TRBJ2-7; TRBD2 aligns across 8 bases. CDR1 and CDR2 from the germline V gene are SGHRS and YFSETQ. CDR3 length: 14 residues. Trimming took 1 base from V and 1 from J; bases not matched to a gene: 1. In DNA form, the CDR3 reads TGCGCCAGCAGCTTGCCTAGCGGGTCCTACGAGCAGTACTTC. It encodes CASSLPSGSYEQYF.

The CDR3 loop is CASSQAPGNYGYTF. For the CDR3, the DNA is TGCGCCAGCAGCCAAGCGCCAGGGAACTATGGCTACACCTTC. The chain uses TRBV4-3 and TRBJ1-2; TRBD1 is a possible D gene (5 bases). Germline V lookup: CDR1 LGHNA, CDR2 YSLEER. V was shortened by 1 base and J by 2 bases, with 8 bases between the two germline ends. The CDR3 is made up of 14 amino acids.

The V gene is TRBV2, the J gene TRBJ1-1, with a weak D call TRBD1 (6 bases). CDR3 length: 15 residues. V shed 6 bases and J shed 0 bases, with 14 bases lying between them. Germline CDR1 is SNHLY and CDR2 is FYNNEI. The chain's CDR3 is CASSARDNMNTEAFF. CDR3 sequence (DNA): TGTGCCAGCAGCGCTCGGGACAACATGAACACTGAAGCTTTCTTT. Full variable domain (remainder filled in from reference TRBV2 and TRBJ1-1): EPEVTQTPSHQVTQMGQEVILRCVPISNHLYFYWYRQILGQKVEFLVSFYNNEISEKSEIFDDQFSVERPDGSNFTLKIRSTKLEDSAMYFCASSARDNMNTEAFFGQGTRLTVV.